The next 3 T cell receptor beta chains were all read from a single sample in a study of cytomegalovirus exposure and HLA in healthy donors. PCR involved 60 Vbeta and 13 Jbeta primers. Sequencing used immunoSEQ multiplex PCR; TCRdb keeps in-frame clones, though not all of them. There are some 90,000 clones in the sample; nearly 70% occur only once, and roughly 2.7% lies in the top ten. The source material was PBMCs. Receptors were obtained from a man aged 50 to 59 in good health and CMV-seronegative.

This chain links TRBV10-2 with TRBJ1-4, with D unresolved. CDR3 length: 14 residues. Trimming left V 5 bases short and J 7 bases short, with 14 bases between. Germline loops: CDR1 WSHSY, CDR2 SAAADI. CDR3 DNA sequence: TGCGCCAGCAGTCGGTGGGAGATCAGTGAAAAACTGTTTTTT. Its protein is CASSRWEISEKLFF.

The chain uses TRBV4-2 and TRBJ2-5, with D possibly being TRBD2 (6 bases). This CDR3 has 13 amino acids. The V gene's germline CDR1 is LGHNA and CDR2 YNFKEQ. The germline V and J ends were trimmed by 1 base and 5 bases, with 8 bases remaining between them. The CDR3 DNA reads as TGTGCCAGCAGCCAAGGACTAGTTGAGACCCAGTACTTC. It yields the protein CASSQGLVETQYF.

The rearrangement uses TRBV7-9 and TRBJ1-1, with a weak D call TRBD1 (6 bases). Germline V CDR1 and CDR2: SEHNR, FQNEAQ (reference sequence). The CDR3 contains 16 residues. V lost 5 bases, J lost 4 bases, and 20 bases lay in between. The CDR3, as DNA: TGTGCCAGCAGCCCCCCAGAGAAGGGGGGGAGCACTGAAGCTTTCTTT. Protein sequence: CASSPPEKGGSTEAFF.